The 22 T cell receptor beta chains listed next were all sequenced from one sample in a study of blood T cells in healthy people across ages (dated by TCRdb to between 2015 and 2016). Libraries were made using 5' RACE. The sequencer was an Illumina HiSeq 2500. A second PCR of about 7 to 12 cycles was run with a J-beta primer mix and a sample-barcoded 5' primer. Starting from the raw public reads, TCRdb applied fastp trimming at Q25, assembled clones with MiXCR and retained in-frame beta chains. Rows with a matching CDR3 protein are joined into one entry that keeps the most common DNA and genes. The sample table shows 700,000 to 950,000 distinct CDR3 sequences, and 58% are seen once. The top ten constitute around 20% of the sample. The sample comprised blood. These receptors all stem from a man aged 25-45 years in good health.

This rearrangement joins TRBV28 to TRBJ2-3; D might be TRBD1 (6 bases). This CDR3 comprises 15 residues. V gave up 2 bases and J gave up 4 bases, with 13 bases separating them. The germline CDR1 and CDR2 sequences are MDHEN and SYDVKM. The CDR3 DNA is TGTGCCAGCAGTTTAGGGCAGGGGCTCGCAGATACGCAGTATTTT. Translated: CASSLGQGLADTQYF.

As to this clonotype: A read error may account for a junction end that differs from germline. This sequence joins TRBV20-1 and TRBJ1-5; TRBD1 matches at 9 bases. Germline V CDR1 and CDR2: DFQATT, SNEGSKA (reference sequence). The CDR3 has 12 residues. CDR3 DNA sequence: TGCAATGCTGACAGGGGGTCTCAGCCCCAGCATTTT. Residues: CNADRGSQPQHF.

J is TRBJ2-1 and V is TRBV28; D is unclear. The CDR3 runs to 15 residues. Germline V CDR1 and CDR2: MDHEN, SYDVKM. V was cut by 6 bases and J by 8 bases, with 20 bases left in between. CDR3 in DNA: TGTGCCAGCAGACCGCCGATAGCACTATCTGATGAGCAGTTCTTC. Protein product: CASRPPIALSDEQFF.

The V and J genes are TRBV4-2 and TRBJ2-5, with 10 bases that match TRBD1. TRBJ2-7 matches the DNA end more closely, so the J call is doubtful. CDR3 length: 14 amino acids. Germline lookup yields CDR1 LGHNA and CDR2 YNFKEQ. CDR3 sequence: CASSPATGGHEQYF. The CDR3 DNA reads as TGTGCCAGCAGCCCGGCGACAGGGGGCCACGAGCAGTACTTC.

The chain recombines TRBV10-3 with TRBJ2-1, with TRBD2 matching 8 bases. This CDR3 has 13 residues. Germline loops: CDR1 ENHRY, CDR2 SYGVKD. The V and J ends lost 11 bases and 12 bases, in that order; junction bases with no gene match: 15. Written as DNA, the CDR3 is TGTGCCCTGGGGGTAGCGGGGACCTTCCGGCAGTTCTTC. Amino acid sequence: CALGVAGTFRQFF.

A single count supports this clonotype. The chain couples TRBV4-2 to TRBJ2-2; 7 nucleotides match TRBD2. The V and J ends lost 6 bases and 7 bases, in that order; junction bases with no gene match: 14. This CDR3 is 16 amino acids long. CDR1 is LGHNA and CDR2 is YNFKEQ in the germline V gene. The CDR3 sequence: CASSSPAGAGHGELFF. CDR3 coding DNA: TGTGCCAGCAGTTCCCCCGCGGGAGCCGGGCACGGGGAGCTGTTTTTT.

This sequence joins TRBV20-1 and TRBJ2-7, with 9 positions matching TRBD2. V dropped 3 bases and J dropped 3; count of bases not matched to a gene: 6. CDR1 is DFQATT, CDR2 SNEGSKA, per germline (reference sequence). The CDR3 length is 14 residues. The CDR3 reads CSARGSGGNYEQYF. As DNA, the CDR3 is TGCAGTGCTAGGGGCAGCGGGGGGAACTACGAGCAGTACTTC.

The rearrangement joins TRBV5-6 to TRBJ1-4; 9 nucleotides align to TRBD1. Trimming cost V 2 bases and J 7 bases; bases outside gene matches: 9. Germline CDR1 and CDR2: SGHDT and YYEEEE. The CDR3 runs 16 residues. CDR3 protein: CASSFLSGQGGEKLFF. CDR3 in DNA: TGTGCCAGCAGCTTCCTTTCGGGACAGGGTGGTGAAAAACTGTTTTTT.

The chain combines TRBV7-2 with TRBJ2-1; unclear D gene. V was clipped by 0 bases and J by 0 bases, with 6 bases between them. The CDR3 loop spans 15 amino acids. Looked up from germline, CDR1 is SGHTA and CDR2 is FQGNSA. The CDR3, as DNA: TGTGCCAGCAGCTTAGCGGTATACTCCTACAATGAGCAGTTCTTC. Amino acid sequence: CASSLAVYSYNEQFF.

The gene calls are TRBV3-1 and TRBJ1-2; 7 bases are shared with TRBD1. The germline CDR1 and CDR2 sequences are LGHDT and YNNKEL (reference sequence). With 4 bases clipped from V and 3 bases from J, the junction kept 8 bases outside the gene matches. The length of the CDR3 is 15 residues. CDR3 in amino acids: CASSPGTAIYYGYTF. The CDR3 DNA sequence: TGTGCCAGCAGCCCGGGGACAGCTATTTACTATGGCTACACCTTC.

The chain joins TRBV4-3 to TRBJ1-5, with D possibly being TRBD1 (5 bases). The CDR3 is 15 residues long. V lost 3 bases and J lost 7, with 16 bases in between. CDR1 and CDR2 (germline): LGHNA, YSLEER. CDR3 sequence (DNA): TGCGCCAGCAGCCATGAGGTTGGGGGAGCGCAGCCCCAGCATTTT. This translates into CASSHEVGGAQPQHF.

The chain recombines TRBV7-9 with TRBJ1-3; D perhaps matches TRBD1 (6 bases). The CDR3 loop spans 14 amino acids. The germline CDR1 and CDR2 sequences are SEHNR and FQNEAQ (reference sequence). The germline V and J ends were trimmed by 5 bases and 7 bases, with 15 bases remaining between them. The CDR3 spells CASSPRGAGNTIYF. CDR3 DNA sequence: TGTGCCAGCAGCCCCCGGGGGGCCGGGAACACCATATATTTT.

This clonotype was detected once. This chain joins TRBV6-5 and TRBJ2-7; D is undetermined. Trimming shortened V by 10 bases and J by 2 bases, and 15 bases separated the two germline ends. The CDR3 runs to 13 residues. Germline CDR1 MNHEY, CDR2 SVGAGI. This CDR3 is CATHPPGTYEQYF. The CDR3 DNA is TGTGCCACCCATCCCCCTGGGACCTACGAGCAGTACTTC.

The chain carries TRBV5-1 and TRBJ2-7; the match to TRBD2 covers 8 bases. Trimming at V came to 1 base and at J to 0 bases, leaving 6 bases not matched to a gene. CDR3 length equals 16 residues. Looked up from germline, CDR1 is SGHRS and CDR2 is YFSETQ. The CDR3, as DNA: TGCGCCAGCAGCTTGTTCCGGCGGGGGGCCTCCTACGAGCAGTACTTC. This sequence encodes CASSLFRRGASYEQYF.

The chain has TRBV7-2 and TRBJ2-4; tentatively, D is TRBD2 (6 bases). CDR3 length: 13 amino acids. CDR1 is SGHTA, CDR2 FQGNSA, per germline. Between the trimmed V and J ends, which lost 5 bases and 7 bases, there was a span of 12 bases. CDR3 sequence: CASSGGGRNIQYF. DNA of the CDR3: TGTGCCAGCAGCGGGGGAGGCAGGAACATTCAGTACTTC.

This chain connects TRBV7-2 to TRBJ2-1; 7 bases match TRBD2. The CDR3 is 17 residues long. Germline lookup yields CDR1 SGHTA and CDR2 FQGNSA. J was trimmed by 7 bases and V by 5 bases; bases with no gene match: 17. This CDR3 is CASSPTMRGNSLNEQFF. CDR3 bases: TGTGCCAGCAGCCCCACGATGCGGGGGAATTCCTTAAATGAGCAGTTCTTC.

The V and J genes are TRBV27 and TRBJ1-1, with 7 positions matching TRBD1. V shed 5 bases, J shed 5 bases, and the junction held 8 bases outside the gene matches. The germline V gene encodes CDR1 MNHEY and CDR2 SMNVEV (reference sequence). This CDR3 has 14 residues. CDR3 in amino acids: CASSQATGMTEAFF. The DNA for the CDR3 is TGTGCCAGCAGTCAAGCGACAGGGATGACTGAAGCTTTCTTT.

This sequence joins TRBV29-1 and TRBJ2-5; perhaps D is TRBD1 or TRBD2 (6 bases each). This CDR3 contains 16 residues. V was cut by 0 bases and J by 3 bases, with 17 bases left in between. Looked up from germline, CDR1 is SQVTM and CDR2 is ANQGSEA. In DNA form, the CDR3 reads TGCAGCGTTGAAGACGGGCGGGACATTCCTAAAGAGACCCAGTACTTC. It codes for CSVEDGRDIPKETQYF.

As DNA, the CDR3 is TGTGCCAGCACTTCGGGACAGGGCCTGGGCTACACCTTC. It translates to CASTSGQGLGYTF. The gene calls are TRBV2 and TRBJ1-2; 9 bases are shared with TRBD1. With V trimmed by 7 bases and J by 8 bases, 8 bases remained unmatched. CDR1 is SNHLY and CDR2 is FYNNEI in the germline V gene. The CDR3 spans 13 residues.

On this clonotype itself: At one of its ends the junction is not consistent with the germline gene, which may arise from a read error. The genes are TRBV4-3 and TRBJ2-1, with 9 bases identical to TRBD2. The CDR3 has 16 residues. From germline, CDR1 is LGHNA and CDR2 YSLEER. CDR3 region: CASSSSPAGGNNGQFF. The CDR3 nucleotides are TGCGCCAGCAGCTCCAGCCCAGCGGGAGGAAACAATGGGCAGTTCTTC.

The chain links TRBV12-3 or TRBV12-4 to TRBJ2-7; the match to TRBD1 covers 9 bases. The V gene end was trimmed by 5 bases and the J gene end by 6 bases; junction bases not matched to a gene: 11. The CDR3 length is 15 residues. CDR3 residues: CASSDRTGANSEQYF. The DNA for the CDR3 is TGTGCCAGCAGTGACCGGACAGGGGCCAATTCCGAGCAGTACTTC.

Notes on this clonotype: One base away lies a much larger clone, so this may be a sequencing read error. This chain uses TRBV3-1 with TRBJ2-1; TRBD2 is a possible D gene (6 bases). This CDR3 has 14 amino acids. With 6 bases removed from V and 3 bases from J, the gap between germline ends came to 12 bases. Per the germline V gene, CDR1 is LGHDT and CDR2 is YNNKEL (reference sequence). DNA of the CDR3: TGTGCCAGCAGTCGCGGGGAAATCTACAATGAGCAGTTCTTC. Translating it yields CASSRGEIYNEQFF.